What follows are 32 T cell receptor beta chains derived from one specimen sequenced in a study of blood T cell repertoires in COVID-19. Measured with immunoSEQ multiplex PCR; TCRdb has only the in-frame clones, and not every one. There are around 250,000 clones in the sample; nearly 90% occur only once, and roughly 5% lies in the top ten. Sequenced material: peripheral blood. The receptors shown here come from a woman in her forties who had recovered from COVID-19.

V and J are TRBV7-6 and TRBJ1-1; D remains unclear. This CDR3 has 13 residues. V was clipped by 5 bases and J by 0 bases, with 7 bases between them. Germline V gene sequence: CDR1 SGHVS, CDR2 FNYEAQ. CDR3 DNA: TGTGCCAGCAGCGCACAATTGAACACTGAAGCTTTCTTT. Translating it yields CASSAQLNTEAFF.

The chain uses TRBV5-6 and TRBJ2-3; D remains ambiguous. The CDR3 totals 13 residues. Trimming cost V 4 bases and J 1 base, with 7 bases left between them. In germline, CDR1 is SGHDT, CDR2 YYEEEE. CDR3 nucleotides: TGTGCCAGCAGCCTTATAGGCACAGATACGCAGTATTTT. Protein product: CASSLIGTDTQYF. Filled out from reference TRBV5-6 and TRBJ2-3, the complete variable domain reads DAGVTQSPTHLIKTRGQQVTLRCSPKSGHDTVSWYQQALGQGPQFIFQYYEEEERQRGNFPDRFSGHQFPNYSSELNVNALLLGDSALYLCASSLIGTDTQYFGPGTRLTVL.

The chain recombines TRBV7-9 with TRBJ1-1; tentative D call: TRBD1 (6 bases). The V end lost 2 bases, the J end lost 8 bases, and 9 bases lay between the germline ends. CDR3 length equals 12 residues. The germline V gene has CDR1 SEHNR and CDR2 FQNEAQ (reference sequence). CDR3 DNA: TGTGCCAGCAGCTTATATCAGGGGGAAGCTTTCTTT. This sequence encodes CASSLYQGEAFF.

The V gene is TRBV10-2, the J gene TRBJ1-2, with D uncertain. Germline CDR1 and CDR2: WSHSY and SAAADI. The CDR3 sequence is 13 residues long. Trimming took off 7 bases at V and 5 bases at J, with 14 bases between the two ends. The CDR3 nucleotides read TGCGCCAGCACCTTCGGGTCCCAATATGGCTACACCTTC. This gives the protein CASTFGSQYGYTF.

The chain uses TRBV6-5 and TRBJ1-3; TRBD1 matches at 7 bases. The ends lost 6 bases at V and 2 bases at J; junction bases unmatched: 7. Germline CDR1 and CDR2: MNHEY and SVGAGI. The CDR3 runs to 15 residues. The CDR3 coding sequence is TGTGCCAGCAGCCACTCAGGGGGGACTGGAAACACCATATATTTT. This sequence encodes CASSHSGGTGNTIYF.

The J gene is TRBJ1-5, the V gene TRBV28; D unresolved. V gave up 6 bases and J gave up 9 bases, with 9 bases separating them. CDR3 length: 11 amino acids. CDR1 and CDR2 from the germline V gene are MDHEN and SYDVKM. The CDR3 coding sequence is TGTGCCAGCAGACATGTTTCGCCCCAGCATTTT. Its translation is CASRHVSPQHF.

This chain joins TRBV7-6 and TRBJ1-1; D perhaps matches TRBD1 (5 bases). V was trimmed by 3 bases and J by 3 bases, leaving 17 bases between them. The germline V gene encodes CDR1 SGHVS and CDR2 FNYEAQ. CDR3 size: 16 residues. The CDR3 DNA reads as TGTGCCAGCAGCTTGACCGGCGGGACGGGACACACTGAAGCTTTCTTT. As protein: CASSLTGGTGHTEAFF.

This clone has ten or more counts. This chain links TRBV30 with TRBJ1-2, with 7 nucleotides matching TRBD1. CDR1 and CDR2 from the germline V gene are GTSNPN and SVGIG (reference sequence). The CDR3 totals 14 residues. V gave up 4 bases and J gave up 7 bases; unmatched junction bases: 12. The CDR3 is CAWNYRGGRGGYTF. The CDR3 bases are TGTGCCTGGAATTACAGGGGCGGGAGGGGTGGCTACACCTTC.

This clone was seen a few times. J is TRBJ2-1 and V is TRBV4-2, with TRBD2 matching over 8 bases. Looked up from germline, CDR1 is LGHNA and CDR2 is YNFKEQ. CDR3 length equals 13 residues. Germline trimming cut 0 bases from V and 15 bases from J; bases unmatched to any gene: 7. For the CDR3, the DNA is TGTGCCAGCAGCCAAGAGGGTGGGACTAGTACGTTCTTC. Translated: CASSQEGGTSTFF.

This clone showed up just once. This chain links TRBV5-6 with TRBJ1-6; TRBD1 might be the D (5 bases). The germline V and J ends were trimmed by 3 bases and 7 bases, with 14 bases remaining between them. Germline assignment: CDR1 SGHDT and CDR2 YYEEEE. The CDR3 has 15 residues. CDR3 region: CASSSHGGSNSPLHF. The CDR3 coding sequence is TGTGCCAGCAGCTCCCACGGGGGGTCCAATTCACCCCTCCACTTT.

This chain connects TRBV18 to TRBJ2-3, with 7 bases aligning to TRBD1. V shed 1 base, J shed 2 bases, and the junction held 9 bases outside the gene matches. Germline loops: CDR1 KGHSH, CDR2 LQKENI. CDR3 length: 17 residues. CDR3 protein: CASSPQRQGLTTDTQYF. CDR3 DNA: TGTGCCAGCTCACCACAGCGACAGGGTCTGACCACAGATACGCAGTATTTT.

This sequence joins TRBV11-2 and TRBJ2-7; TRBD1 agrees at 7 bases. This CDR3 has 15 amino acids. The germline CDR1 and CDR2 sequences are SGHAT and FQNNGV. Trimming removed 5 bases from V and 2 bases from J; junction bases left unmatched: 9. The CDR3 DNA sequence: TGTGCCAGCAGCACGGGAAACAGGGGACCCTACGAGCAGTACGTC. Translating it yields CASSTGNRGPYEQYV.

For the CDR3, the DNA is TGTGCCAGCAGCTTAGTCGCAGCGGGCCAAGAGACCCAGTACTTC. Encoded protein: CASSLVAAGQETQYF. This chain uses TRBV7-2 with TRBJ2-5; D may be TRBD2 (6 bases). CDR3 length equals 15 residues. Trimming left V 1 base short and J 1 base short, with 10 bases between. Germline V gene sequence: CDR1 SGHTA, CDR2 FQGNSA.

The chain uses TRBV5-1 and TRBJ2-2; perhaps TRBD1 as D (6 bases). V shed 0 bases and J shed 1 base, with 10 bases lying between them. The CDR3 is made up of 16 amino acids. Germline V gene sequence: CDR1 SGHRS, CDR2 YFSETQ. This CDR3 is CASSLGQVVNTGELFF. CDR3 sequence (DNA): TGCGCCAGCAGCTTGGGACAGGTCGTGAACACCGGGGAGCTGTTTTTT.

The rearrangement uses TRBV28 and TRBJ1-1, with D maybe TRBD1 (6 bases). The V gene's germline CDR1 is MDHEN and CDR2 SYDVKM. The CDR3 loop spans 14 amino acids. V was pared by 5 bases and J by 1 base, with 11 bases between. The CDR3 is CASSPPGQNTEAFF. The CDR3 DNA sequence: TGTGCCAGCAGTCCACCGGGACAGAACACTGAAGCTTTCTTT.

The chain carries TRBV7-5 and TRBJ2-5; TRBD2, the table's D call, lacks a check against the DNA. TRBV7-5 is a documented pseudogene. This CDR3 spans 16 amino acids. For the CDR3, the DNA is TGTGCCAGAAGCAGGAGCGGGAGGGGTAGTCCAGAGACCCAGTACTTC. This gives the protein CARSRSGRGSPETQYF.

The CDR3 here is CASSEEATAVWGYTF. As DNA, the CDR3 is TGTGCCAGCAGTGAAGAAGCGACAGCCGTCTGGGGCTACACCTTC. V usage is TRBV2 and J usage is TRBJ1-2; D possibly corresponds to TRBD1 (5 bases). Germline V gene data show CDR1 as SNHLY and CDR2 as FYNNEI. This CDR3 is built from 15 residues. V gave up 1 base and J gave up 8 bases, with 17 bases separating them. Full variable domain (rest looked up from reference TRBV2 and TRBJ1-2): EPEVTQTPSHQVTQMGQEVILRCVPISNHLYFYWYRQILGQKVEFLVSFYNNEISEKSEIFDDQFSVERPDGSNFTLKIRSTKLEDSAMYFCASSEEATAVWGYTFGSGTRLTVV.

The chain combines TRBV27 with TRBJ1-1; D gene ambiguous. The CDR3 consists of 11 residues. V lost 5 bases to trimming and J lost 14 bases, with 15 bases between them. Germline CDR1 is MNHEY and CDR2 is SMNVEV (reference sequence). The CDR3 DNA is TGTGCCAGCAGTGCGGCCTCCGTATGGTTCTTT. Translated, it gives CASSAASVWFF.

V and J are TRBV6-2 or TRBV6-3 and TRBJ2-1; 9 bases fit TRBD2. There are 15 residues in the CDR3. The trim removed 0 bases at V and 5 bases at J, leaving 2 bases unmatched. In germline, CDR1 is MNHEY, CDR2 SVGEGT. The CDR3 region has the DNA TGTGCCAGCAGTTACTCTCTAGCGGGAAACAATGAGCAGTTCTTC. This translates into CASSYSLAGNNEQFF.

V is TRBV27 and J is TRBJ2-2; 11 bases agree with TRBD2. Germline V gene sequence: CDR1 MNHEY, CDR2 SMNVEV (reference sequence). V was clipped by 5 bases and J by 6 bases; unmatched bases: 5. The CDR3 runs to 15 residues. The CDR3 nucleotides read TGTGCCAGCAGTAAGACTAGCGGGGTTTCCGGGGAGCTGTTTTTT. Translation gives CASSKTSGVSGELFF.

V is TRBV11-3 and J is TRBJ2-3; D perhaps matches TRBD2 (5 bases). The germline gives CDR1 SGHNT, CDR2 YENEEA. The CDR3 totals 16 residues. V lost 5 bases and J 0 bases, leaving 15 bases between the germline ends. CDR3 sequence: CASSLPDYASTDTQYF. The CDR3 DNA sequence: TGTGCCAGCAGCCTCCCCGACTATGCTAGCACAGATACGCAGTATTTT.

V is TRBV5-6 and J is TRBJ2-7, with 8 bases that match TRBD1. The germline gives CDR1 SGHDT, CDR2 YYEEEE. The CDR3 is made up of 14 amino acids. V trimming: 4 bases; J trimming: 6 bases; junction bases outside the gene matches: 9. The DNA of the CDR3 is TGTGCCAGCAGCCCCGGACAGGGAACGGGCGAGCAGTACTTC. Translation: CASSPGQGTGEQYF.

The chain links TRBV5-1 to TRBJ1-1; tentatively, D is TRBD1 (5 bases). Trimming pared 3 bases from V and 2 bases from J, leaving 11 bases between. CDR3 length: 14 amino acids. Germline values: CDR1 SGHRS, CDR2 YFSETQ. The CDR3 protein is CASSWQTDNTEAFF. CDR3 nucleotides: TGCGCCAGCAGCTGGCAGACAGACAACACTGAAGCTTTCTTT.

V usage is TRBV10-3 and J usage is TRBJ2-5; D ambiguous. The CDR3 spans 14 residues. V shed 2 bases and J shed 5 bases, with 12 bases lying between them. Germline lookup yields CDR1 ENHRY and CDR2 SYGVKD. The CDR3 coding sequence is TGTGCCATCAGTGAGGGAATAGCTGGGGAGACCCAGTACTTC. It specifies CAISEGIAGETQYF.

The V call is TRBV13, the J call TRBJ1-2; D remains unclear. The germline V gene encodes CDR1 PRHDT and CDR2 FYEKMQ (reference sequence). CDR3 size: 13 residues. The V end lost 4 bases, the J end lost 8 bases, and 14 bases lay between the germline ends. CDR3 coding DNA: TGTGCCAGCAGCTCCCGAAAAAAGCCCGGCTACACCTTC. Residues: CASSSRKKPGYTF.

The chain carries TRBV11-3 and TRBJ2-3, with TRBD1 matching 8 bases. The CDR3 runs to 15 residues. Germline V lookup: CDR1 SGHNT, CDR2 YENEEA. The trim removed 3 bases at V and 2 bases at J, leaving 4 bases unmatched. The CDR3 is CASSFSGQVTDTQYF. The CDR3 DNA follows: TGTGCCAGCAGCTTCTCGGGACAGGTCACAGATACGCAGTATTTT.

V and J are TRBV24-1 and TRBJ2-3; D unresolved. V was clipped by 5 bases and J by 0 bases, with 8 bases between them. Germline CDR1 and CDR2: KGHDR and SFDVKD. This CDR3 is built from 14 residues. Written as DNA, the CDR3 is TGTGCCACCAGTGGCGGAGTTAGCACAGATACGCAGTATTTT. Encoded protein: CATSGGVSTDTQYF.

The chain combines TRBV5-1 with TRBJ2-4; 7 bases line up with TRBD1. The CDR3 has 14 amino acids. In germline, CDR1 is SGHRS, CDR2 YFSETQ. Trimming cost V 9 bases and J 1 base; bases outside gene matches: 7. For the CDR3, the DNA is TGCGCCACCAACCGGGACAGCGCCAAAAACATTCAGTACTTC. It specifies CATNRDSAKNIQYF.

This sequence joins TRBV28 and TRBJ2-7; 8 bases map to TRBD2. There are 17 residues in the CDR3. Germline CDR1 MDHEN, CDR2 SYDVKM. The V gene end was trimmed by 5 bases and the J gene end by 0 bases; junction bases not matched to a gene: 12. The CDR3 here is CASSPQFLAGPSYEQYF. The CDR3 coding sequence is TGTGCCAGCAGTCCCCAGTTTTTAGCGGGGCCCTCCTACGAGCAGTACTTC. The variable domain in full, completed from reference TRBV28 and TRBJ2-7, reads DVKVTQSSRYLVKRTGEKVFLECVQDMDHENMFWYRQDPGLGLRLIYFSYDVKMKEKGDIPEGYSVSREKKERFSLILESASTNQTSMYLCASSPQFLAGPSYEQYFGPGTRLTVT.

This rearrangement joins TRBV9 to TRBJ1-1, with D perhaps TRBD1 (5 bases). The CDR3 is made up of 15 amino acids. Per germline, CDR1 SGDLS and CDR2 YYNGEE. Trimming stripped 2 bases from V and 2 bases from J, with 13 bases between. CDR3 loop: CASSVSGGGNTEAFF. CDR3 bases: TGTGCCAGCAGCGTCAGTGGGGGGGGAAACACTGAAGCTTTCTTT. Complete variable domain (other parts from reference TRBV9 and TRBJ1-1): DSGVTQTPKHLITATGQRVTLRCSPRSGDLSVYWYQQSLDQGLQFLIQYYNGEERAKGNILERFSAQQFPDLHSELNLSSLELGDSALYFCASSVSGGGNTEAFFGQGTRLTVV.

This chain uses TRBV4-1 with TRBJ2-7; tentatively, D is TRBD1 (6 bases). Trimming took 2 bases from V and 2 from J, leaving 7 bases between them. This CDR3 region has 13 residues. Germline-derived CDR1 and CDR2 are MGHRA and YSYEKL. CDR3 amino acids: CASSQRDTYEQYF. The CDR3, as DNA: TGCGCCAGCAGCCAACGGGACACCTACGAGCAGTACTTC.

The V call is TRBV4-1, the J call TRBJ2-6; D is ambiguous. CDR1 and CDR2 from the germline V gene are MGHRA and YSYEKL. This CDR3 is 18 amino acids long. Trimming took off 0 bases at V and 0 bases at J, with 12 bases between the two ends. This CDR3 is CASSQENSPASGANVLTF. As DNA, the CDR3 is TGCGCCAGCAGCCAAGAAAATAGCCCTGCCTCTGGGGCCAACGTCCTGACTTTC.